The 15 T cell receptor beta chains below come from one sample, sequenced in a study of blood T cells in healthy people across ages. The second PCR ran 7 to 11 cycles with a sample-barcoded 5' primer and J-beta primers. MiXCR, run by TCRdb on the 5' RACE reads, gives a single entry per CDR3 protein. This table holds over 500,000 distinct CDR3 sequences, around 27% found once. The data were also submitted as part of a second study, on T cells of mothers and their children.

Sequenced sample: blood. The receptor set was obtained from a boy aged 2 to 10 in good health.

This chain uses TRBV11-1 with TRBJ2-2, with D maybe TRBD2 (6 bases). Germline V CDR1 and CDR2: SGHAT, FQDESV (reference sequence). The CDR3 sequence is 16 residues long. Trimming shortened V by 5 bases and J by 0 bases, and 13 bases separated the two germline ends. The CDR3 nucleotides are TGTGCCAGCAGCGGGGCTAGCGACGCGAACACCGGGGAGCTGTTTTTT. It specifies CASSGASDANTGELFF.

This rearrangement joins TRBV20-1 to TRBJ2-5; no clear D. The better agreement between TRBJ2-7 and the DNA end casts doubt on the J call. The CDR3 runs 15 residues. Germline CDR1 DFQATT, CDR2 SNEGSKA (reference sequence). CDR3 DNA sequence: TGCAGTGCTGGTTCCTCGCCTGCAAATTCGTACGAGCAGTACTTC. Translated, it gives CSAGSSPANSYEQYF.

Turning to this clonotype: At one boundary the junction diverges from the germline segment, which might be a read error. V is TRBV10-3 and J is TRBJ1-1; 11 bases fit TRBD1. This CDR3 region has 16 residues. From germline, CDR1 is ENHRY and CDR2 SYGVKD. In DNA, the CDR3 is TGTGCCATCAGTGGGGACAGGGGGAGGTTGGACACTGAAGCTTCCTTT. Its protein product is CAISGDRGRLDTEASF.

The chain combines TRBV7-3 with TRBJ1-4, with no clear D. The CDR3 runs 14 residues. V was cut by 6 bases and J by 8 bases, with 16 bases left in between. Looked up from germline, CDR1 is SGHTA and CDR2 is FQGTGA. The CDR3 DNA reads TGTGCCAGCAGTCGGGTCCTGGTGGACGAAAAACTGTTTTTT. Translation gives CASSRVLVDEKLFF. Full variable domain (remainder filled in from reference TRBV7-3 and TRBJ1-4): GAGVSQTPSNKVTEKGKYVELRCDPISGHTALYWYRQSLGQGPEFLIYFQGTGAADDSGLPNDRFFAVRPEGSVSTLKIQRTERGDSAVYLCASSRVLVDEKLFFGSGTQLSVL.

This clonotype appeared many times. The genes are TRBV25-1 and TRBJ1-2, with a weak D call TRBD1 (6 bases). The CDR3 is made up of 16 amino acids. V lost 0 bases and J 8 bases, leaving 19 bases between the germline ends. Germline loops: CDR1 MGHDK, CDR2 SYGVNS. The CDR3, as DNA: TGTGCCAGCAGTGAATACGGGGGACACCTCTCCGGGGGCTACACCTTC. Translation: CASSEYGGHLSGGYTF.

A few counts support this clonotype. The chain carries TRBV5-1 and TRBJ2-7; TRBD1 might be the D (6 bases). Per the germline V gene, CDR1 is SGHRS and CDR2 is YFSETQ. Trimming cost V 2 bases and J 3 bases, with 15 bases left between them. The CDR3 is 15 amino acids. DNA of the CDR3: TGCGCCAGCAGCTTCAAGGGACGGGGACACTACGAGCAGTACTTC. It encodes CASSFKGRGHYEQYF.

The genes are TRBV5-8 and TRBJ2-3; D unresolved. Trimming pared 1 base from V and 0 bases from J, leaving 12 bases between. Germline CDR1 and CDR2: SGHTS and YDEGEE. The CDR3 sequence is 16 residues long. This CDR3 is CASSLKGGTSTDTQYF. DNA of the CDR3: TGTGCCAGCAGCTTGAAGGGCGGAACTAGCACAGATACGCAGTATTTT.

With respect to this clonotype: Compared with germline, one end of the junction differs, possibly owing to a read error. The chain couples TRBV20-1 to TRBJ1-2, with D unclear. Germline V gene sequence: CDR1 DFQATT, CDR2 SNEGSKA (reference sequence). The CDR3 sequence is 10 residues long. The CDR3 here is CSANAYGYTF. The CDR3 DNA sequence: TGCAGTGCCAACGCTTATGGGTACACCTTC.

The chain uses TRBV28 and TRBJ1-2; D might be TRBD1 (6 bases). The CDR3 has 14 residues. V was trimmed by 6 bases and J by 3 bases, leaving 14 bases between them. CDR1 and CDR2 from the germline V gene are MDHEN and SYDVKM. The CDR3 spells CASSPAGHDYGYTF. DNA of the CDR3: TGTGCCAGCAGCCCCGCGGGACACGACTATGGCTACACCTTC.

The chain is built from TRBV3-1 and TRBJ1-2; D ambiguous. Trimming shortened V by 2 bases and J by 2 bases, and 15 bases separated the two germline ends. CDR3 size: 16 residues. Germline lookup yields CDR1 LGHDT and CDR2 YNNKEL (reference sequence). The CDR3 protein is CASSQSERVLNYGYTF. In DNA form, the CDR3 reads TGTGCCAGCAGCCAAAGTGAGAGGGTCCTAAACTATGGCTACACCTTC.

The rearrangement links TRBV18 to TRBJ1-2; possibly TRBD1 for D (5 bases). Germline V CDR1 and CDR2: KGHSH, LQKENI. V lost 6 bases, J lost 3 bases, and 11 bases lay in between. CDR3 size: 13 residues. This CDR3 is CASSPDSDYGYTF. CDR3 DNA sequence: TGTGCCAGCTCCCCCGACAGCGACTATGGCTACACCTTC.

The V and J genes are TRBV20-1 and TRBJ2-5; D may be TRBD2 (5 bases). V was cut by 4 bases and J by 4 bases, with 22 bases left in between. The CDR3 length is 16 residues. The germline gives CDR1 DFQATT, CDR2 SNEGSKA (reference sequence). CDR3: CSAIYLTGLRGETQYF. DNA of the CDR3: TGCAGTGCTATATATCTGACTGGACTTCGGGGAGAGACCCAGTACTTC.

There are a few counts of this clonotype. The chain joins TRBV5-6 to TRBJ2-2, with 8 bases identical to TRBD1. This CDR3 spans 14 amino acids. CDR1 SGHDT and CDR2 YYEEEE come from the germline V gene. Germline trimming cut 3 bases from V and 7 bases from J; bases unmatched to any gene: 5. CDR3 sequence: CASSSTGDGGELFF. The DNA for the CDR3 is TGTGCCAGCAGCTCGACAGGGGATGGCGGGGAGCTGTTTTTT.

This clonotype was seen a few times. The V gene is TRBV12-3 or TRBV12-4, the J gene TRBJ1-3; no definite D call. CDR3 length equals 16 residues. V was trimmed by 8 bases and J by 0 bases, leaving 17 bases between them. CDR3 amino acids: CASFLNAGPSGNTIYF. The DNA of the CDR3 is TGTGCCAGCTTCCTAAACGCAGGTCCCTCTGGAAACACCATATATTTT.

V is TRBV7-9 and J is TRBJ1-1; perhaps TRBD1 as D (6 bases). Per germline, CDR1 SEHNR and CDR2 FQNEAQ (reference sequence). The V and J ends lost 5 bases and 11 bases respectively, with 18 bases between them. The CDR3 is made up of 13 amino acids. CDR3 in DNA: TGTGCCAGCAGCCCCTCGGTCACAGGGAGCGCTTTCTTT. This translates into CASSPSVTGSAFF. Variable domain in full (rest from reference TRBV7-9 and TRBJ1-1): DTGVSQNPRHKITKRGQNVTFRCDPISEHNRLYWYRQTLGQGPEFLTYFQNEAQLEKSRLLSDRFSAERPKGSFSTLEIQRTEQGDSAMYLCASSPSVTGSAFFGQGTRLTVV.